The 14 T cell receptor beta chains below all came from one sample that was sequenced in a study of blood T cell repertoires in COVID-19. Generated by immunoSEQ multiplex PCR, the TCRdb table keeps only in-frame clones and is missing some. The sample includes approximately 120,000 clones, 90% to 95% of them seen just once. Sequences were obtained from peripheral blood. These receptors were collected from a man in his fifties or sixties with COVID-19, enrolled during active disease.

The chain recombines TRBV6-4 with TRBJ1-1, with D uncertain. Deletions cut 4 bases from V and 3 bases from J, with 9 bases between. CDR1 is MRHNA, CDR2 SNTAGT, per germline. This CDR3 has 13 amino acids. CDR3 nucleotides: TGTGCCAGCAGTGCCACGGGGTACACTGAAGCTTTCTTT. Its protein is CASSATGYTEAFF.

The CDR3 sequence: CASGLAGPQGGTDTQYF. CDR3 nucleotide sequence: TGTGCTAGTGGTTTGGCGGGACCCCAGGGGGGCACAGATACGCAGTATTTT. The J gene is TRBJ2-3, the V gene TRBV12-5, with 7 bases fitting TRBD1. CDR1 is LGHNT and CDR2 is FRNRAP in the germline V gene. CDR3 length: 17 amino acids. Germline trimming cut 1 base from V and 1 base from J; bases unmatched to any gene: 8. The full variable domain, in which reference TRBV12-5 and TRBJ2-3 provide the parts outside the CDR3, is DARVTQTPRHKVTEMGQEVTMRCQPILGHNTVFWYRQTMMQGLELLAYFRNRAPLDDSGMPKDRFSAEMPDATLATLKIQPSEPRDSAVYFCASGLAGPQGGTDTQYFGPGTRLTVL.

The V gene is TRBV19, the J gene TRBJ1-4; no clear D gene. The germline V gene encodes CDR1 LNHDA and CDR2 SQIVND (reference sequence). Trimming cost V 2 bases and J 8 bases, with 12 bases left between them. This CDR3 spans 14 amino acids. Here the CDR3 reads CASSITTWREKLFF. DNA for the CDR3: TGTGCCAGTAGTATAACGACCTGGCGGGAAAAACTGTTTTTT. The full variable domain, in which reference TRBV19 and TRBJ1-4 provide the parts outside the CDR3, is DGGITQSPKYLFRKEGQNVTLSCEQNLNHDAMYWYRQDPGQGLRLIYYSQIVNDFQKGDIAEGYSVSREKKESFPLTVTSAQKNPTAFYLCASSITTWREKLFFGSGTQLSVL.

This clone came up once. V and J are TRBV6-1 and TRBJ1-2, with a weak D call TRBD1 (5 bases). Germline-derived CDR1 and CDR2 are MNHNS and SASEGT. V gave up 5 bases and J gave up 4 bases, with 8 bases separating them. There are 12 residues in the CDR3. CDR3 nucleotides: TGTGCCAGCAGTACCGGGGGCTATGGCTACACCTTC. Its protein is CASSTGGYGYTF.

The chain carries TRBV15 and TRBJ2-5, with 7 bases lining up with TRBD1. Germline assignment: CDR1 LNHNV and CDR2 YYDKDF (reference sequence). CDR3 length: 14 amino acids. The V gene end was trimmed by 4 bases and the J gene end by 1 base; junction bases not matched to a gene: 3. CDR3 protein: CATSIRTGQETQYF. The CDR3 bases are TGTGCCACCAGCATTAGGACAGGCCAAGAGACCCAGTACTTC.

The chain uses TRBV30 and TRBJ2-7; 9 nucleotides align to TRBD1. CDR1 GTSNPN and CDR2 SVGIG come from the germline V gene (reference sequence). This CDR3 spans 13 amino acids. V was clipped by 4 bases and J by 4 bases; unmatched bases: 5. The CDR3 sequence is CAWNLGQGYEQYF. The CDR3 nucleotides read TGTGCCTGGAATTTGGGACAGGGATACGAGCAGTACTTC.

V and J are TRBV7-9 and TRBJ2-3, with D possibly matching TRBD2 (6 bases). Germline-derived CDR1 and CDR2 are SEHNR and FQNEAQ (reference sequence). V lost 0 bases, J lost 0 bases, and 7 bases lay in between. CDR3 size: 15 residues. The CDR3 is CASSLAGGSTDTQYF. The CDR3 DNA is TGTGCCAGCAGCTTAGCGGGAGGCAGCACAGATACGCAGTATTTT. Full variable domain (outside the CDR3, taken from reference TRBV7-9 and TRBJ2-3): DTGVSQNPRHKITKRGQNVTFRCDPISEHNRLYWYRQTLGQGPEFLTYFQNEAQLEKSRLLSDRFSAERPKGSFSTLEIQRTEQGDSAMYLCASSLAGGSTDTQYFGPGTRLTVL.

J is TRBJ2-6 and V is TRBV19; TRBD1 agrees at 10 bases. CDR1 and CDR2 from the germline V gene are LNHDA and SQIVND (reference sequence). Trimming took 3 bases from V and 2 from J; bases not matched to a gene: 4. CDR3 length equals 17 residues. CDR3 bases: TGTGCCAGTAGTATGGGGACAGGGGCGACTGGGGCCAACGTCCTGACTTTC. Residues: CASSMGTGATGANVLTF.

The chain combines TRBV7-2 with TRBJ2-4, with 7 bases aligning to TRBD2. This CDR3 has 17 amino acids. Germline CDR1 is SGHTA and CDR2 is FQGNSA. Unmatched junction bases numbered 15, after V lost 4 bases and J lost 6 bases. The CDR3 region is CASSSHLWREIGNIQYF. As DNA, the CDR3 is TGTGCCAGCAGCTCCCACCTATGGCGGGAGATTGGAAACATTCAGTACTTC.

As DNA, the CDR3 is TGTGCCATCAGCCCAGGACAGGGCACAGATACGCAGTATTTT. It codes for CAISPGQGTDTQYF. The chain recombines TRBV10-3 with TRBJ2-3, with 7 bases fitting TRBD1. The CDR3 has 14 residues. The V gene end was trimmed by 6 bases and the J gene end by 1 base; junction bases not matched to a gene: 4. CDR1 and CDR2 from the germline V gene are ENHRY and SYGVKD.

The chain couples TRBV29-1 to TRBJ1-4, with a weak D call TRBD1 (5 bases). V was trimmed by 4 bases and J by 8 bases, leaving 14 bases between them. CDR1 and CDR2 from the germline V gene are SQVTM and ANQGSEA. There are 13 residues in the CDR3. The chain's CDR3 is CSVATGVREKLFF. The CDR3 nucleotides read TGCAGCGTTGCGACGGGGGTAAGGGAAAAACTGTTTTTT.

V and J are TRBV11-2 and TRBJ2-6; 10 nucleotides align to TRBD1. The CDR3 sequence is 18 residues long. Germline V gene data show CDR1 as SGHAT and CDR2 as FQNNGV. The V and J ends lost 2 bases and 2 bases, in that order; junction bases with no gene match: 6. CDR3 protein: CASSLLPTGGAGANVLTF. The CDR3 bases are TGTGCCAGCAGCTTATTGCCGACAGGGGGCGCTGGGGCCAACGTCCTGACTTTC. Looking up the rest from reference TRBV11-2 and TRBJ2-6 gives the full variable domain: EAGVAQSPRYKIIEKRQSVAFWCNPISGHATLYWYQQILGQGPKLLIQFQNNGVVDDSQLPKDRFSAERLKGVDSTLKIQPAKLEDSAVYLCASSLLPTGGAGANVLTFGAGSRLTVL.

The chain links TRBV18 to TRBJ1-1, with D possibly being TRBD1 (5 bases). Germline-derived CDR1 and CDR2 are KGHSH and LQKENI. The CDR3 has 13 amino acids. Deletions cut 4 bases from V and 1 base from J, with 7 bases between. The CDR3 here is CASSLQGNTEAFF. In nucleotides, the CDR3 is TGTGCCAGCTCACTTCAGGGGAACACTGAAGCTTTCTTT.

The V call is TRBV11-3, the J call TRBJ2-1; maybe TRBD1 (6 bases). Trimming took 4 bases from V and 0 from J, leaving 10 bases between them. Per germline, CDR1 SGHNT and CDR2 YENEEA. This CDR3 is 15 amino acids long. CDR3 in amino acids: CASSSTGSSYNEQFF. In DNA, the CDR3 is TGTGCCAGCAGCTCCACAGGGAGCTCCTACAATGAGCAGTTCTTC.